This T cell receptor (beta chain) originates from a study of CD8+ T cells in alopecia areata. Study overall: Treated patients swallowed 5 to 10 mg of oral tofacitinib twice daily. Whole-study results and caveats: Sequences from scalp samples also cover resident alphabeta T cells of normal skin. In lesional scalp, particularly from alopecia totalis/universalis, clonality was higher than in normal scalp.

With respect to this clone: Its antigen is not known.

PBMCs provided sorted CD4+ and CD8+ T cells. RNA extraction and reverse transcription yielded cDNA as sequencing template. The method was immunoSEQ multiplex PCR; TCRdb's version includes in-frame clones alone and lacks a portion of them. The sample lists 150,000 or so clones, more than 45% seen once, with about 6.8% in the top ten. Sequenced sample: CD4+ T cells sorted from blood. This receptor was obtained from a human donor with alopecia areata.

The chain's CDR3 is CASSHPMRQAANEQYF. CDR3 nucleotides: TGCGCCAGCAGCCATCCCATGCGGCAGGCAGCCAACGAGCAGTACTTC. J is TRBJ2-7 and V is TRBV4-1, with D hard to call. The CDR3 is 16 residues long. V dropped 3 bases and J dropped 5 bases, with 20 bases sitting between them. In germline, CDR1 is MGHRA, CDR2 YSYEKL.